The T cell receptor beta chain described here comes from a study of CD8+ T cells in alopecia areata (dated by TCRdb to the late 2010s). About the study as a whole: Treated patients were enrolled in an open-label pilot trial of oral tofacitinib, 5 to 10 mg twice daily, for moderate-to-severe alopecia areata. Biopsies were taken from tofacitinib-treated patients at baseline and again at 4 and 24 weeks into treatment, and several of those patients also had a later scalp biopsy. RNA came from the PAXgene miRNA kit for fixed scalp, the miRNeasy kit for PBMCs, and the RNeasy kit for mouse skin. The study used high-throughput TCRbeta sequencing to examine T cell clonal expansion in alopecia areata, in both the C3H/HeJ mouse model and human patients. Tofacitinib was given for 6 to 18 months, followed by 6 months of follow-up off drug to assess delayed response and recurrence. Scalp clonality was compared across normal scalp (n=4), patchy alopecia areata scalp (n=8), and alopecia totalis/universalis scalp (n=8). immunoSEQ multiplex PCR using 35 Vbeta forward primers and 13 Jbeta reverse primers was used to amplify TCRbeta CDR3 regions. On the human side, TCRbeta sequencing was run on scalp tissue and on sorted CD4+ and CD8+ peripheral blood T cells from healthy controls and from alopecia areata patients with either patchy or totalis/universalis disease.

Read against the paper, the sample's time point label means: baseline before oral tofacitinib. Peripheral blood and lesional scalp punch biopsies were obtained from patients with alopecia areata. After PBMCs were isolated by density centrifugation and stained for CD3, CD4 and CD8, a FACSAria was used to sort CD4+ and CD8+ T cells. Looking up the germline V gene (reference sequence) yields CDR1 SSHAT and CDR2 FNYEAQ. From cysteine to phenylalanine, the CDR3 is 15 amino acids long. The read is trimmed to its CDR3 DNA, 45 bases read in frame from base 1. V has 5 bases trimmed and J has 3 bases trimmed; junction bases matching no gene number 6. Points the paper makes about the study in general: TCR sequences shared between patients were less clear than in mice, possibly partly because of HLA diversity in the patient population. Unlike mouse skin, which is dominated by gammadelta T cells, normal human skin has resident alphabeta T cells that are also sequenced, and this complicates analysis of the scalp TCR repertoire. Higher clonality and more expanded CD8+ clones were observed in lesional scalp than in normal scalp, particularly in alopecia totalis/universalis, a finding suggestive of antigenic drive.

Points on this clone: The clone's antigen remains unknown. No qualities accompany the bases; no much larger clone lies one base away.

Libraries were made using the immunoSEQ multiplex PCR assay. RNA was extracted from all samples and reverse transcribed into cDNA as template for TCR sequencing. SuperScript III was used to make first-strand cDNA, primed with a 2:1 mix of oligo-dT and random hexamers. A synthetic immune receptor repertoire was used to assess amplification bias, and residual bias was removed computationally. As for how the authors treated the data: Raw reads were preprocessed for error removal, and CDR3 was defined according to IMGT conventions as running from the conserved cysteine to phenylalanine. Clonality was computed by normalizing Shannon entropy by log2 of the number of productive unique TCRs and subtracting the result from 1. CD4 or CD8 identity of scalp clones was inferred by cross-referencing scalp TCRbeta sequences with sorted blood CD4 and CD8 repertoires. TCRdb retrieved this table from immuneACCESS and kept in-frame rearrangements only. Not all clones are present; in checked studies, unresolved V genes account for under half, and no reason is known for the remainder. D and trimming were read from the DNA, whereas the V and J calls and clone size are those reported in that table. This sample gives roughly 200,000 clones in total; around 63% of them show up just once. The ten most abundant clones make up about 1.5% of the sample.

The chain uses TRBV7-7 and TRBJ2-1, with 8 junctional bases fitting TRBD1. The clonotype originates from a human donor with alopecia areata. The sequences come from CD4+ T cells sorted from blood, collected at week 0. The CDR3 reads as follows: CASSQGQANYNEQFF. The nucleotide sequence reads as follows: TGTGCCAGCAGCCAGGGACAGGCCAACTACAATGAGCAGTTCTTC.